Presented here are 17 T cell receptor beta chains from one specimen sequenced in a study of PD-1 blockade in classical Hodgkin lymphoma. The assay was immunoSEQ multiplex PCR, and TCRdb's table has in-frame clones only and misses some. The sample records 80,000 to 100,000 clones, 90% to 95% being singletons. Time point specified: cycle 4 day 1 (C4D1), after around six weeks of nivolumab. Each patient relapsed following autologous stem cell transplantation, and prior brentuximab vedotin exposure differed. The sample consisted of peripheral blood mononuclear cells (PBMCs), taken before the fourth cycle of nivolumab. The receptors here all came from a human donor with classical Hodgkin lymphoma.

The rearrangement links TRBV7-9 to TRBJ2-2, with D uncertain. V was cut by 3 bases and J by 3 bases, with 2 bases left in between. The CDR3 is made up of 12 amino acids. CDR1 and CDR2 (germline): SEHNR, FQNEAQ (reference sequence). DNA of the CDR3: TGTGCCAGCAGCTTGGACACCGGGGAGCTGTTTTTT. Its translation is CASSLDTGELFF.

The rearrangement joins TRBV7-9 to TRBJ2-7, with D maybe TRBD1 (5 bases). CDR3 length equals 13 residues. Germline-derived CDR1 and CDR2 are SEHNR and FQNEAQ (reference sequence). V was clipped by 2 bases and J by 4 bases, with 9 bases between them. CDR3 residues: CASSLRGVYEQYF. The CDR3 DNA reads TGTGCCAGCAGCTTAAGGGGTGTATACGAGCAGTACTTC.

A few counts support this clone. The chain has TRBV27 and TRBJ2-1; D unresolved. Trimming took 3 bases from V and 15 from J, leaving 12 bases between them. The CDR3 sequence is 11 residues long. Germline V gene sequence: CDR1 MNHEY, CDR2 SMNVEV (reference sequence). DNA for the CDR3: TGTGCCAGCAGTTTCATGGGTGTACCGTTCTTC. As protein: CASSFMGVPFF.

The rearrangement joins TRBV28 to TRBJ2-1; TRBD1 or TRBD2 may be the D gene (5 bases each). The length of the CDR3 is 15 residues. Trimming removed 5 bases from V and 10 bases from J, with 21 bases in between. Per germline, CDR1 MDHEN and CDR2 SYDVKM. The CDR3 protein is CASSPQGARVREQFF. CDR3 DNA sequence: TGTGCCAGCAGTCCCCAGGGAGCGAGAGTACGGGAGCAGTTCTTC.

This clone was seen a single time. The CDR3 sequence: CASSEDIQYEQYF. The CDR3 DNA is TGTGCCAGCAGCGAGGACATCCAATACGAGCAGTACTTC. The J gene is TRBJ2-7, the V gene TRBV6-5; D might be TRBD1 (5 bases). CDR1 is MNHEY and CDR2 is SVGAGI in the germline V gene. The CDR3 is made up of 13 amino acids. The V and J ends lost 6 bases and 4 bases respectively, with 13 bases between them.

This clone is a singleton in its sample. V and J are TRBV7-7 and TRBJ2-2; 8 bases are shared with TRBD1. V lost 4 bases to trimming and J lost 2 bases; unmatched junction nucleotides: 6. CDR1 is SSHAT and CDR2 is FNYEAQ in the germline V gene (reference sequence). CDR3 length: 16 residues. CDR3 residues: CASSSLDRENTGELFF. CDR3 bases: TGTGCCAGCAGCTCGCTGGACAGGGAAAACACCGGGGAGCTGTTTTTT.

The gene calls are TRBV10-3 and TRBJ2-7; D gene unclear. V gave up 4 bases and J gave up 4 bases, with 8 bases separating them. CDR3 length equals 12 residues. CDR1 ENHRY and CDR2 SYGVKD come from the germline V gene. CDR3 residues: CAISASEYEQYF. CDR3 bases: TGTGCCATCAGTGCCTCGGAGTACGAGCAGTACTTC.

The chain couples TRBV27 to TRBJ2-1; a weak D match, TRBD2 (6 bases). The ends were cut back, 0 bases at V and 7 bases at J, with 10 bases in the middle. Per germline, CDR1 MNHEY and CDR2 SMNVEV (reference sequence). The CDR3 runs 14 residues. CDR3 DNA: TGTGCCAGCAGTTTATCCACACGGGGGAATGAGCAGTTCTTC. Residues: CASSLSTRGNEQFF.

The chain links TRBV11-2 to TRBJ2-3; D might be TRBD1 (7 bases). V lost 5 bases and J 0 bases, leaving 18 bases between the germline ends. This CDR3 is 17 amino acids long. Germline V gene sequence: CDR1 SGHAT, CDR2 FQNNGV. The CDR3 bases are TGTGCCAGCAGCAACCGACAGGGACTCTCTAGCACAGATACGCAGTATTTT. Translating it yields CASSNRQGLSSTDTQYF.

The chain uses TRBV10-2 and TRBJ2-5, with D unresolved. Germline CDR1 reads WSHSY; CDR2 reads SAAADI. This CDR3 is 14 amino acids long. V lost 2 bases to trimming and J lost 2 bases, with 9 bases between them. The CDR3 DNA reads as TGCGCCAGCAGTGAGAGGGCACTACAAGAGACCCAGTACTTC. Amino acid sequence: CASSERALQETQYF.

The rearrangement uses TRBV29-1 and TRBJ2-5, with 11 bases matching TRBD1. Losses at the gene ends were 4 bases for V and 3 bases for J; bases not matched to a gene: 10. Germline V CDR1 and CDR2: SQVTM, ANQGSEA. The CDR3 contains 16 residues. CDR3 nucleotides: TGCAGCGTTGCCGCCCCGGACAGGGGGCCAAAAGAGACCCAGTACTTC. Translated: CSVAAPDRGPKETQYF.

This clone was picked up a small number of times. The chain has TRBV29-1 and TRBJ1-1; perhaps TRBD1 as D (5 bases). Deletions cut 3 bases from V and 4 bases from J, with 9 bases between. This CDR3 contains 12 residues. Germline assignment: CDR1 SQVTM and CDR2 ANQGSEA. This CDR3 is CSVEHRPTEAFF. DNA of the CDR3: TGCAGCGTTGAGCACAGGCCCACTGAAGCTTTCTTT.

V is TRBV9 and J is TRBJ2-2; 7 bases match TRBD1. The CDR3 totals 16 residues. The germline V gene has CDR1 SGDLS and CDR2 YYNGEE. With V trimmed by 3 bases and J by 4 bases, 9 bases remained unmatched. CDR3 DNA: TGTGCCAGCAGCGGGAAACAGGGGTGGGGCACCGGGGAGCTGTTTTTT. It encodes CASSGKQGWGTGELFF.

This chain uses TRBV30 with TRBJ2-3; the match to TRBD2 covers 11 bases. CDR1 is GTSNPN and CDR2 is SVGIG in the germline V gene (reference sequence). The CDR3 totals 12 residues. V lost 8 bases and J lost 6; bases outside the gene matches: 4. CDR3 coding DNA: TGTGCCGCCACTAGCGGGAGTGATACGCAGTATTTT. It yields the protein CAATSGSDTQYF.

V and J are TRBV11-2 and TRBJ2-2, with D unresolved. Trimming left V 4 bases short and J 3 bases short, with 15 bases between. Germline values: CDR1 SGHAT, CDR2 FQNNGV. The CDR3 totals 16 residues. CDR3 nucleotides: TGTGCCAGCAGCTCCTACTCAGGATCGGACACCGGGGAGCTGTTTTTT. Encoded protein: CASSSYSGSDTGELFF.

This chain links TRBV7-2 with TRBJ2-5; 7 bases are shared with TRBD1. This CDR3 has 16 amino acids. The germline gives CDR1 SGHTA, CDR2 FQGNSA. V shed 7 bases, J shed 4 bases, and the junction held 15 bases outside the gene matches. The CDR3 here is CASIPEGRGFRETQYF. The CDR3 DNA reads as TGTGCCAGCATCCCAGAGGGCAGGGGGTTCCGAGAGACCCAGTACTTC.

The chain links TRBV28 to TRBJ1-4; D is unclear. The CDR3 contains 13 residues. The germline V gene has CDR1 MDHEN and CDR2 SYDVKM. Trimming stripped 5 bases from V and 5 bases from J, with 9 bases between. The CDR3 sequence is CASSKSLNEKLFF. In DNA form, the CDR3 reads TGTGCCAGCAGTAAAAGTCTCAATGAAAAACTGTTTTTT.